Listed here are 8 T cell receptor beta chains from one sample, sequenced in a study of blood T cell repertoires in COVID-19. The protocol was immunoSEQ multiplex PCR, while the TCRdb copy is restricted to in-frame clones and leaves out a portion. The sample carries over 150,000 clones, approximately 80% recorded once. The sequenced sample consisted of PBMCs or T cells enriched from blood (not recorded which). The receptors here all came from a woman aged 50 to 60 who had recovered from COVID-19.

The genes are TRBV4-3 and TRBJ2-5; unclear D gene. Trimming removed 0 bases at V and 1 base at J, with 18 bases between. Per germline, CDR1 LGHNA and CDR2 YSLEER. The CDR3 extends over 18 amino acids. CDR3 residues: CASSQDLIYGGSQETQYF. The CDR3, as DNA: TGCGCCAGCAGCCAAGATCTTATTTATGGCGGAAGCCAAGAGACCCAGTACTTC.

The chain couples TRBV25-1 to TRBJ2-1; tentative D call: TRBD1 (6 bases). The CDR3 totals 16 residues. The V and J ends lost 5 bases and 3 bases respectively, with 17 bases between them. Germline assignment: CDR1 MGHDK and CDR2 SYGVNS. CDR3 coding DNA: TGTGCCAGCAGTCGAAACAGAGGGACAAGCTACAATGAGCAGTTCTTC. Protein: CASSRNRGTSYNEQFF.

This chain joins TRBV2 and TRBJ1-5; 12 bases line up with TRBD1. J was trimmed by 4 bases and V by 7 bases; bases with no gene match: 5. Germline V gene lookup returns CDR1 SNHLY and CDR2 FYNNEI. CDR3 length: 15 residues. The CDR3 region has the DNA TGTGCCAGCATTGGGGACAGGGGGCCGAATCAGCCCCAGCATTTT. Amino acid sequence: CASIGDRGPNQPQHF.

This CDR3 reads CASSQTETAYEQYF. CDR3 coding DNA: TGCGCCAGCAGCCAAACCGAGACAGCCTACGAGCAGTACTTC. J is TRBJ2-7 and V is TRBV4-3, with a possible D match to TRBD1 (5 bases). Trimming removed 2 bases from V and 2 bases from J, with 10 bases in between. There are 14 residues in the CDR3. Germline CDR1 LGHNA, CDR2 YSLEER.

The DNA of the CDR3 is TGCGCCAGCAGAACACAACCCGGGACAGGGGGCGGAGAGACCCAGTACTTC. Its translation: CASRTQPGTGGGETQYF. The J gene is TRBJ2-5, the V gene TRBV5-1; 12 nucleotides line up with TRBD1. The germline CDR1 and CDR2 sequences are SGHRS and YFSETQ. The trim removed 5 bases at V and 4 bases at J, leaving 12 bases unmatched. There are 17 residues in the CDR3.

The chain employs TRBV12-3 or TRBV12-4 and TRBJ2-3; TRBD2 matches at 10 bases. The V gene end was trimmed by 7 bases and the J gene end by 5 bases; junction bases not matched to a gene: 3. The CDR3 is 13 amino acids. This CDR3 reads CASKAGGGDTQYF. The DNA for the CDR3 is TGTGCCAGCAAAGCGGGAGGGGGAGATACGCAGTATTTT.

In its sample, this clone was seen a few times. The chain employs TRBV10-3 and TRBJ1-1; D gene ambiguous. Germline V gene data show CDR1 as ENHRY and CDR2 as SYGVKD. Trimming stripped 8 bases from V and 1 base from J, with 11 bases between. The CDR3 is 13 amino acids. CDR3 loop: CAIAKQTNTEAFF. DNA of the CDR3: TGTGCCATCGCCAAACAGACGAACACTGAAGCTTTCTTT.

The V gene is TRBV3-1 (or the pseudogene TRBV3-2), the J gene TRBJ1-4, with D possibly being TRBD1 (6 bases). Germline V CDR1 and CDR2: LGHDT, YNNKEL (reference sequence). There are 15 residues in the CDR3. The germline V and J ends were trimmed by 4 bases and 14 bases, with 23 bases remaining between them. Here the CDR3 reads CASSRTTGSSVGLFF. CDR3 DNA sequence: TGTGCCAGCAGCCGCACAACAGGGAGTTCGGTTGGTCTGTTTTTT.